This passage covers 18 T cell receptor beta chains from one sample sequenced in a study of beta chain features in type 1 diabetes. The investigators reverse transcribed all of the isolated RNA, so they sequenced expressed TCRB transcripts. Sequenced by immunoSEQ multiplex PCR; TCRdb stores in-frame clones only, minus some. In the table there are 900,000 or so clones, roughly a sixth of which are singletons. The sequencing input was naive CD4+ T cells from blood. The receptors shown here come from a woman in her late teens or twenties in good health.

Only a few counts were recorded for this clone. J is TRBJ1-2 and V is TRBV4-2; 7 bases line up with TRBD1. Germline trimming cut 3 bases from V and 2 bases from J; bases unmatched to any gene: 3. The CDR3 is 14 residues long. CDR1 and CDR2 (germline): LGHNA, YNFKEQ. CDR3 nucleotide sequence: TGTGCCAGCAGCCAGTTACAGGGGAACTATGGCTACACCTTC. Its translation is CASSQLQGNYGYTF.

This clone occurred a few times. The sample has other DNA sequences that encode this CDR3 too. The gene calls are TRBV29-1 and TRBJ2-1; D call uncertain. The V gene lost 4 bases and the J gene lost 0 bases, with 7 bases spanning the gap. Germline assignment: CDR1 SQVTM and CDR2 ANQGSEA. CDR3 length: 13 residues. DNA for the CDR3: TGCAGCGTTGGAAGGGCCTCCTACAATGAGCAGTTCTTC. Translating it yields CSVGRASYNEQFF.

This clone was counted a few times. The CDR3 is CASRQREGRETQYF. In DNA form, the CDR3 reads TGTGCCAGCAGACAGCGGGAGGGCCGCGAGACCCAGTACTTC. This chain joins TRBV27 and TRBJ2-5, with 10 bases that match TRBD2. V was clipped by 6 bases and J by 5 bases; unmatched bases: 6. This CDR3 spans 14 amino acids. CDR1 is MNHEY, CDR2 SMNVEV, per germline (reference sequence).

This rearrangement joins TRBV10-3 to TRBJ1-2; 8 nucleotides line up with TRBD1. The CDR3 is 13 residues long. The junction had 5 bases not matched to a gene; V was cut back by 6 bases and J by 5 bases. Germline V lookup: CDR1 ENHRY, CDR2 SYGVKD. The CDR3 DNA sequence: TGTGCCATCAGATCTCAGGGGGCTTATGGCTACACCTTC. Its translation is CAIRSQGAYGYTF.

This chain links TRBV29-1 with TRBJ2-1, with 11 bases fitting TRBD2. Germline V lookup: CDR1 SQVTM, CDR2 ANQGSEA. The junction had 9 bases not matched to a gene; V was cut back by 2 bases and J by 6 bases. This CDR3 is built from 16 residues. Here the CDR3 DNA reads TGCAGCGTTGAACGGGTGGCTAGCGGGAGGCGCAATGAGCAGTTCTTC. Its protein product is CSVERVASGRRNEQFF.

The chain has TRBV28 and TRBJ2-3, with D possibly TRBD2 on 5 matching bases. The CDR3 totals 18 residues. The V and J ends lost 4 bases and 0 bases respectively, with 20 bases between them. From germline, CDR1 is MDHEN and CDR2 SYDVKM. CDR3 in DNA: TGTGCCAGCAGTTCAACACGGGGTCCGCTATCCAGCACAGATACGCAGTATTTT. This translates into CASSSTRGPLSSTDTQYF.

This chain links TRBV5-1 with TRBJ2-3; 8 bases are shared with TRBD1. The CDR3 spans 14 residues. J was trimmed by 4 bases and V by 6 bases; bases with no gene match: 7. From germline, CDR1 is SGHRS and CDR2 YFSETQ. The CDR3 DNA is TGCGCCAGCACCCGGACAGGGCCCCCAGATACGCAGTATTTT. This encodes CASTRTGPPDTQYF.

Only a few counts were recorded for this clone. The chain uses TRBV18 and TRBJ2-1, with TRBD2 matching over 8 bases. The germline CDR1 and CDR2 sequences are KGHSH and LQKENI. With V trimmed by 8 bases and J by 3 bases, 6 bases remained unmatched. The length of the CDR3 is 14 residues. The CDR3 sequence: CASRSGILYNEQFF. The DNA of the CDR3 is TGTGCCAGCCGTAGCGGGATCCTCTACAATGAGCAGTTCTTC.

This clone came up a few times. The chain uses TRBV29-1 and TRBJ2-1; 8 bases match TRBD2. V was pared by 1 base and J by 6 bases, with 8 bases of the junction left unmatched. The CDR3 spans 15 residues. Germline values: CDR1 SQVTM, CDR2 ANQGSEA. This CDR3 reads CSVEGGRPRSNEQFF. The DNA of the CDR3 is TGCAGCGTTGAAGGCGGGAGGCCCCGGTCCAATGAGCAGTTCTTC.

The rearrangement joins TRBV7-8 to TRBJ2-7; D gene unclear. Germline assignment: CDR1 SGHVS and CDR2 FQNEAQ. This CDR3 contains 14 residues. Trimming cost V 1 base and J 6 bases, with 13 bases left between them. For the CDR3, the DNA is TGTGCCAGCAGCTTAGAATCGCGGCCAGCCGAGCAGTACTTC. Amino acids: CASSLESRPAEQYF.

The gene calls are TRBV15 and TRBJ2-2, with D perhaps matching TRBD2 (5 bases). Trimming took off 1 base at V and 7 bases at J, with 16 bases between the two ends. CDR3 length: 16 residues. Germline values: CDR1 LNHNV, CDR2 YYDKDF (reference sequence). CDR3 coding DNA: TGTGCCACCAGCAGAGTCCGGGGAGCCTCCATCGGGGAGCTGTTTTTT. Encoded protein: CATSRVRGASIGELFF.

This clone was detected only a few times. This chain connects TRBV6-1 to TRBJ1-1; the D is unclear. The CDR3 sequence is 13 residues long. Germline lookup yields CDR1 MNHNS and CDR2 SASEGT. V lost 0 bases and J 2 bases, leaving 4 bases between the germline ends. The CDR3 reads CASSEARNTEAFF. The CDR3 DNA follows: TGTGCCAGCAGTGAAGCGAGAAACACTGAAGCTTTCTTT.

This clone was seen only a few times. The chain has TRBV10-3 and TRBJ2-2, with D perhaps matching TRBD2 (6 bases). Between the trimmed V and J ends, which lost 0 bases and 4 bases, there was a span of 12 bases. The CDR3 is made up of 16 amino acids. Germline V gene data show CDR1 as ENHRY and CDR2 as SYGVKD. The CDR3 sequence is CAISESGGAGTGELFF. The CDR3 DNA follows: TGTGCCATCAGTGAGTCAGGAGGGGCAGGCACCGGGGAGCTGTTTTTT.

This clone was counted only a few times. This rearrangement joins TRBV7-8 to TRBJ1-5, with unresolved D. Per the germline V gene, CDR1 is SGHVS and CDR2 is FQNEAQ. The CDR3 runs 13 residues. V dropped 2 bases and J dropped 9 bases, with 11 bases sitting between them. The CDR3 DNA follows: TGTGCCAGCAGCTTACAATCCGAGCGGCCCCAGCATTTT. It is translated as CASSLQSERPQHF.

This clone has only a few counts. V is TRBV4-2 and J is TRBJ2-7, with TRBD2 identical over 7 bases. CDR1 is LGHNA and CDR2 is YNFKEQ in the germline V gene. CDR3 length: 15 amino acids. V lost 0 bases and J lost 0; bases outside the gene matches: 2. CDR3 sequence reads: CASSQEGTTSYEQYF. The DNA for the CDR3 is TGTGCCAGCAGCCAAGAAGGGACTACCTCCTACGAGCAGTACTTC.

The V call is TRBV19, the J call TRBJ2-4; D may be TRBD1 or TRBD2 (5 bases each). The V end was cut by 8 bases, the J end by 0 bases, with 14 bases between. This CDR3 has 15 amino acids. The germline V gene encodes CDR1 LNHDA and CDR2 SQIVND (reference sequence). CDR3 amino acids: CASAGSRGAKNIQYF. The CDR3 nucleotides read TGTGCCAGTGCAGGGAGTAGGGGAGCCAAAAACATTCAGTACTTC. Full variable domain (missing parts from reference TRBV19 and TRBJ2-4): DGGITQSPKYLFRKEGQNVTLSCEQNLNHDAMYWYRQDPGQGLRLIYYSQIVNDFQKGDIAEGYSVSREKKESFPLTVTSAQKNPTAFYLCASAGSRGAKNIQYFGAGTRLSVL.

CDR3 coding DNA: TGTGCCAGCAGCTTAGGGCTTCTAGCGGGAGCTGAGCAGTTCTTC. This sequence encodes CASSLGLLAGAEQFF. The rearrangement links TRBV11-2 to TRBJ2-1, with 10 positions matching TRBD2. The germline gives CDR1 SGHAT, CDR2 FQNNGV. Trimming took 1 base from V and 9 from J; bases not matched to a gene: 6. The CDR3 covers 15 residues. Using reference TRBV11-2 and TRBJ2-1 for the parts outside the CDR3, the full variable domain is EAGVAQSPRYKIIEKRQSVAFWCNPISGHATLYWYQQILGQGPKLLIQFQNNGVVDDSQLPKDRFSAERLKGVDSTLKIQPAKLEDSAVYLCASSLGLLAGAEQFFGPGTRLTVL.

This clone was detected only a few times. This chain links TRBV7-9 with TRBJ1-3; D is unresolved. V was pared by 4 bases and J by 4 bases, with 14 bases between. The CDR3 extends over 15 amino acids. In germline, CDR1 is SEHNR, CDR2 FQNEAQ (reference sequence). CDR3 in DNA: TGTGCCAGCAGCTCTTATGCAGGCCCCGGAAACACCATATATTTT. Its protein product is CASSSYAGPGNTIYF. Full variable domain (remainder filled in from reference TRBV7-9 and TRBJ1-3): DTGVSQNPRHKITKRGQNVTFRCDPISEHNRLYWYRQTLGQGPEFLTYFQNEAQLEKSRLLSDRFSAERPKGSFSTLEIQRTEQGDSAMYLCASSSYAGPGNTIYFGEGSWLTVV.